What follows are 32 T cell receptor beta chains derived from one specimen sequenced in a study of human T cells and chemical hapten exposure. The time point was: patch test 2, 6 weeks after DPC sensitization. The treatment: therapeutic diphenylcyclopropenone sensitization with weekly scalp DPC. One entry per CDR3 protein results from TCRdb running MiXCR on the RACE reads. The table has 84,000 or so distinct CDR3 sequences, 10% seen once. The sample here was whole blood, taken in connection with sensitization to the hapten diphenylcyclopropenone (DPC). All receptors come from a woman in her twenties or thirties with alopecia areata. Some clones in this sample may be carry-over from other donors' samples.

Ten or more counts support this clonotype. This chain uses TRBV29-1 with TRBJ2-3; D remains unclear. V lost 5 bases to trimming and J lost 1 base, with 10 bases between them. Germline loops: CDR1 SQVTM, CDR2 ANQGSEA. This CDR3 has 13 amino acids. The CDR3, as DNA: TGCAGCGTTACTGATACCCGCACAGATACGCAGTATTTT. Its protein is CSVTDTRTDTQYF.

This clonotype occurred a few times. J is TRBJ1-2 and V is TRBV28, with 7 bases matching TRBD1. V shed 6 bases, J shed 3 bases, and the junction held 13 bases outside the gene matches. This CDR3 comprises 16 residues. Germline V lookup: CDR1 MDHEN, CDR2 SYDVKM. The CDR3 loop is CASRPSPGQVDYGYTF. The DNA of the CDR3 is TGTGCCAGCAGACCTAGCCCCGGACAGGTCGACTATGGCTACACCTTC.

This clonotype showed up many times. The rearrangement links TRBV12-3 or TRBV12-4 to TRBJ2-3; 7 nucleotides align to TRBD2. After removal of 4 bases from V and 5 bases from J, the junction contained 3 bases not matched to a gene. The CDR3 runs to 13 residues. The CDR3 region has the DNA TGTGCCAGCAGTTGGGGGGGGGTAGATACGCAGTATTTT. As protein: CASSWGGVDTQYF.

V gene TRBV4-2 combines with J gene TRBJ1-6; D remains ambiguous. The germline V and J ends were trimmed by 0 bases and 7 bases, with 4 bases remaining between them. From germline, CDR1 is LGHNA and CDR2 YNFKEQ. The CDR3 is 13 amino acids. CDR3 in DNA: TGTGCCAGCAGCCAAGATCTCAATTCACCCCTCCACTTT. It yields the protein CASSQDLNSPLHF.

Concerning this clonotype: Being one base from a much bigger clone, this may be a read error. V usage is TRBV18 and J usage is TRBJ2-6; D remains unclear. This CDR3 has 13 amino acids. Germline CDR1 reads KGHSH; CDR2 reads LQKENI. The CDR3 coding sequence is TGTACCAGCTCACCACCTGGGGCCAACGTCCTGACTTTC. Protein sequence: CTSSPPGANVLTF.

This clonotype was counted at least ten times. The chain links TRBV24-1 to TRBJ2-2, with a weak D call TRBD1 (6 bases). The CDR3 contains 13 residues. CDR1 KGHDR and CDR2 SFDVKD come from the germline V gene. The V end lost 12 bases, the J end lost 3 bases, and 13 bases lay between the germline ends. The CDR3 bases are TGTGCCGTCGAGGGGGTGGACACCGGGGAGCTGTTTTTT. Protein product: CAVEGVDTGELFF.

This clonotype was seen repeatedly, ten times or more. The junction and the germline gene differ at one end; a read error may be behind it. This chain joins TRBV5-1 and TRBJ1-2; no reliable D call. This CDR3 spans 14 amino acids. CDR1 and CDR2 (germline): SGHRS, YFSETQ. CDR3 DNA sequence: TGCGCCAGCAGCTTGGCTCCAGGTAACCATGGCTACACCTTC. Encoded protein: CASSLAPGNHGYTF.

The chain combines TRBV12-3 or TRBV12-4 with TRBJ1-6; TRBD1 aligns across 9 bases. J lost 12 bases, V lost 6 bases, and 9 bases had no gene match. The CDR3 runs to 14 residues. The CDR3 reads CASSSGTGRRPLHF. The CDR3 nucleotides are TGTGCCAGCAGCTCCGGGACAGGGAGGAGACCCCTCCACTTT.

A remark on this clonotype: A much larger clone differs by one base, so this may be a read error. The chain's CDR3 is CASSRQVRGTQYF. CDR3 nucleotides: TGCGCCAGCAGCCGCCAGGTCCGGGGGACCCAGTACTTC. The chain recombines TRBV5-1 with TRBJ2-5, with TRBD2 as a possible D gene (5 bases). This CDR3 comprises 13 residues. V was cut by 4 bases and J by 7 bases, with 14 bases left in between. CDR1 SGHRS and CDR2 YFSETQ come from the germline V gene.

Many counts were recorded for this clonotype. This chain links TRBV5-1 with TRBJ2-5; the D call may be TRBD1 or TRBD2 (6 bases each). Trimming pared 0 bases from V and 2 bases from J, leaving 14 bases between. CDR1 and CDR2 from the germline V gene are SGHRS and YFSETQ. CDR3 size: 16 residues. This CDR3 reads CASSLDGRGGQETQYF. The CDR3 coding sequence is TGCGCCAGCAGCTTGGACGGGAGAGGGGGACAAGAGACCCAGTACTTC.

This clonotype was seen at least ten times. The chain combines TRBV11-2 with TRBJ1-3; no definite D call. The CDR3 loop spans 16 amino acids. Germline V CDR1 and CDR2: SGHAT, FQNNGV. With 3 bases removed from V and 0 bases from J, the gap between germline ends came to 12 bases. CDR3 sequence reads: CASSFTDTFSGNTIYF. CDR3 nucleotide sequence: TGTGCCAGCAGCTTCACAGACACCTTCTCTGGAAACACCATATATTTT. Full variable domain (outside the CDR3, taken from reference TRBV11-2 and TRBJ1-3): EAGVAQSPRYKIIEKRQSVAFWCNPISGHATLYWYQQILGQGPKLLIQFQNNGVVDDSQLPKDRFSAERLKGVDSTLKIQPAKLEDSAVYLCASSFTDTFSGNTIYFGEGSWLTVV.

This clonotype was observed a few times. This chain uses TRBV7-9 with TRBJ1-5; D gene ambiguous. CDR1 is SEHNR, CDR2 FQNEAQ, per germline (reference sequence). The CDR3 has 12 amino acids. V was trimmed by 1 base and J by 4 bases, leaving 2 bases between them. CDR3 protein: CASSLDNQPQHF. The CDR3 DNA sequence: TGTGCCAGCAGCTTAGATAATCAGCCCCAGCATTTT.

The V and J genes are TRBV27 and TRBJ1-6; 7 bases map to TRBD1. Germline-derived CDR1 and CDR2 are MNHEY and SMNVEV (reference sequence). The length of the CDR3 is 17 residues. J was trimmed by 7 bases and V by 3 bases; bases with no gene match: 12. CDR3 region: CASSLALFEQGNSPLHF. The CDR3 DNA reads TGTGCCAGCAGTTTGGCTTTGTTCGAACAGGGGAATTCACCCCTCCACTTT.

J is TRBJ1-1 and V is TRBV29-1; 8 bases agree with TRBD1. CDR3 length equals 14 residues. Losses at the gene ends were 4 bases for V and 3 bases for J; bases not matched to a gene: 7. Germline CDR1 SQVTM, CDR2 ANQGSEA. The CDR3 sequence is CSVVWTGLYTEAFF. CDR3 bases: TGCAGCGTTGTTTGGACAGGGCTCTACACTGAAGCTTTCTTT.

The chain has TRBV12-5 and TRBJ2-3; D unclear. The V gene lost 1 base and the J gene lost 2 bases, with 10 bases spanning the gap. CDR1 is LGHNT, CDR2 FRNRAP, per germline. CDR3 length equals 15 residues. The CDR3 DNA sequence: TGTGCTAGTGGTTTGGCGACCGGCAACACAGATACGCAGTATTTT. Protein sequence: CASGLATGNTDTQYF. Combining the CDR3 with reference TRBV12-5 and TRBJ2-3 gives the whole variable domain DARVTQTPRHKVTEMGQEVTMRCQPILGHNTVFWYRQTMMQGLELLAYFRNRAPLDDSGMPKDRFSAEMPDATLATLKIQPSEPRDSAVYFCASGLATGNTDTQYFGPGTRLTVL.

This clonotype appeared many times. The J gene is TRBJ2-1, the V gene TRBV20-1; 9 bases fit TRBD2. From germline, CDR1 is DFQATT and CDR2 SNEGSKA (reference sequence). The CDR3 is made up of 18 amino acids. V shed 3 bases, J shed 5 bases, and the junction held 17 bases outside the gene matches. CDR3 DNA sequence: TGCAGTGCTAGGCTGAGGGGGCCTTCTAGCGGGGTCGACAATGAGCAGTTCTTC. Translation: CSARLRGPSSGVDNEQFF.

This clonotype was seen ten or more times. V and J are TRBV7-6 and TRBJ2-1, with D possibly TRBD1 on 6 matching bases. Trimming cost V 5 bases and J 5 bases, with 13 bases left between them. This CDR3 region has 14 residues. Germline values: CDR1 SGHVS, CDR2 FNYEAQ. CDR3 amino acids: CASSPRDNDNEQFF. The DNA of the CDR3 is TGTGCCAGCAGCCCGAGGGACAATGACAATGAGCAGTTCTTC.

Sample share makes this clonotype medium-sized. This sequence joins TRBV4-1 and TRBJ1-2, with 8 bases fitting TRBD1. The CDR3 runs 14 residues. Germline V gene lookup returns CDR1 MGHRA and CDR2 YSYEKL. The V segment lost 3 bases and the J segment 6 bases; nucleotides outside the gene matches: 6. CDR3 sequence (DNA): TGCGCCAGCAGCCAGACGGACAGGGATCATGGCTACACCTTC. Amino acids: CASSQTDRDHGYTF.

In its sample, this clonotype was seen many times. The V gene is TRBV6-5, the J gene TRBJ2-1; D might be TRBD2 (5 bases). Germline lookup yields CDR1 MNHEY and CDR2 SVGAGI. V lost 5 bases to trimming and J lost 9 bases, with 8 bases between them. The CDR3 length is 11 residues. CDR3 nucleotides: TGTGCCAGCAGTGAAGGAGGTGAGCAGTTCTTC. Translating gives CASSEGGEQFF.

This clonotype was detected ten times or more. This rearrangement joins TRBV5-8 to TRBJ1-1, with 10 bases lining up with TRBD1. The CDR3 has 13 residues. The germline CDR1 and CDR2 sequences are SGHTS and YDEGEE. V dropped 0 bases and J dropped 12; count of bases not matched to a gene: 5. The CDR3 here is CASSLAGQGFPFF. In DNA form, the CDR3 reads TGTGCCAGCAGCTTGGCGGGACAGGGGTTTCCTTTCTTT.

This clonotype was picked up many times. The V gene is TRBV19, the J gene TRBJ2-6; 7 bases line up with TRBD1. This CDR3 is 16 amino acids long. Germline trimming cut 7 bases from V and 0 bases from J; bases unmatched to any gene: 6. The germline CDR1 and CDR2 sequences are LNHDA and SQIVND (reference sequence). This CDR3 reads CASNDRALSGANVLTF. CDR3 DNA sequence: TGTGCCAGTAATGACAGGGCTCTCTCTGGGGCCAACGTCCTGACTTTC. The full variable domain, its missing parts supplied by reference TRBV19 and TRBJ2-6, is DGGITQSPKYLFRKEGQNVTLSCEQNLNHDAMYWYRQDPGQGLRLIYYSQIVNDFQKGDIAEGYSVSREKKESFPLTVTSAQKNPTAFYLCASNDRALSGANVLTFGAGSRLTVL.

This clonotype was counted many times. The rearrangement joins TRBV30 to TRBJ1-2; TRBD1 might be the D (5 bases). The CDR3 contains 13 residues. Germline-derived CDR1 and CDR2 are GTSNPN and SVGIG (reference sequence). The V end was cut by 3 bases, the J end by 1 base, with 9 bases between. This chain's CDR3 is CAWSLDSNYGYTF. CDR3 sequence (DNA): TGTGCCTGGAGCCTAGACAGTAACTATGGCTACACCTTC.

This clonotype was observed at least ten times. The CDR3 DNA reads TGTGCCACCAGCAGAGATAGGCCCGCAGATACGCAGTATTTT. It codes for CATSRDRPADTQYF. V usage is TRBV15 and J usage is TRBJ2-3; D uncertain. Per the germline V gene, CDR1 is LNHNV and CDR2 is YYDKDF (reference sequence). With 0 bases removed from V and 4 bases from J, the gap between germline ends came to 8 bases. This CDR3 has 14 amino acids.

The chain is built from TRBV29-1 and TRBJ2-7; 10 bases align to TRBD1. Germline CDR1 is SQVTM and CDR2 is ANQGSEA. Trimming took 8 bases from V and 4 from J; bases not matched to a gene: 8. The CDR3 runs 13 residues. Written as DNA, the CDR3 is TGCAGCCCCCCGGGACAGGGGTTATACGAGCAGTACTTC. It codes for CSPPGQGLYEQYF.

At least ten counts were recorded for this clonotype. The chain links TRBV6-2 or TRBV6-3 to TRBJ2-2, with D uncertain. Germline V lookup: CDR1 MNHEY, CDR2 SVGEGT. CDR3 size: 15 residues. V lost 6 bases to trimming and J lost 2 bases, with 13 bases between them. CDR3 DNA: TGTGCCAGCAGCAGGAGTCTCCGCAACACCGGGGAGCTGTTTTTT. Translation: CASSRSLRNTGELFF.

The sample holds a few counts of this clonotype. The CDR3 nucleotides read TGTGCCAGCAGCCAAGATCCAGCGGGAGAAGGCGATGAGCAGTTCTTC. Translation gives CASSQDPAGEGDEQFF. The genes are TRBV3-1 and TRBJ2-1, with 8 positions matching TRBD2. V lost 0 bases, J lost 8 bases, and 9 bases stayed unmatched. Germline V gene sequence: CDR1 LGHDT, CDR2 YNNKEL (reference sequence). The CDR3 has 16 residues.

This clonotype has more than one count but fewer than ten. The chain has TRBV21-1 and TRBJ2-6. TRBV21-1 is an annotated pseudogene. The CDR3 consists of 18 residues. The CDR3 is CASSRTELLSSGANVLTF. The CDR3 nucleotides are TGTGCCAGCAGCAGGACGGAGCTACTGAGCTCTGGGGCCAACGTCCTGACTTTC.

This clonotype came up many times. This chain uses TRBV6-5 with TRBJ1-5; 7 bases fit TRBD1. The CDR3 runs 18 residues. Germline V lookup: CDR1 MNHEY, CDR2 SVGAGI. Trimming took 0 bases from V and 0 from J; bases not matched to a gene: 8. CDR3 nucleotide sequence: TGTGCCAGCAGTTACTCGACGCCAGGGGGTTATAGCAATCAGCCCCAGCATTTT. Encoded protein: CASSYSTPGGYSNQPQHF.

The rearrangement joins TRBV10-2 to TRBJ1-5; a possible D gene is TRBD1 (6 bases). With 4 bases removed from V and 2 bases from J, the gap between germline ends came to 12 bases. CDR3 length: 15 amino acids. The germline V gene encodes CDR1 WSHSY and CDR2 SAAADI. CDR3 in DNA: TGCGCCAGCAGTGTTGGGGGGCCAGGCAATCAGCCCCAGCATTTT. Translation: CASSVGGPGNQPQHF.

CDR3 region: CSARGGNDRAFF. CDR3 bases: TGCAGTGCTAGGGGGGGTAATGACAGAGCTTTCTTT. The chain employs TRBV20-1 and TRBJ1-1, with D possibly matching TRBD1 (5 bases). Germline V lookup: CDR1 DFQATT, CDR2 SNEGSKA (reference sequence). Trimming removed 3 bases at V and 10 bases at J, with 15 bases between. CDR3 length: 12 amino acids.

V usage is TRBV11-3 and J usage is TRBJ2-3, with 7 positions matching TRBD2. Trimming took 1 base from V and 4 from J; bases not matched to a gene: 8. CDR1 and CDR2 from the germline V gene are SGHNT and YENEEA. This CDR3 region has 16 residues. The CDR3 here is CASSLGSAGLSDTQYF. The CDR3 DNA sequence: TGTGCCAGCAGCTTAGGTTCAGCGGGGTTGTCAGATACGCAGTATTTT.

This clonotype was observed a handful of times. CDR3 residues: CASSLFFRQGPREAFF. The CDR3 coding sequence is TGTGCCAGCAGTTTATTTTTCCGACAGGGCCCTCGCGAAGCTTTCTTT. The J gene is TRBJ1-1, the V gene TRBV28; the match to TRBD1 covers 7 bases. CDR1 and CDR2 from the germline V gene are MDHEN and SYDVKM. The CDR3 contains 16 residues. V dropped 1 base and J dropped 8; count of bases not matched to a gene: 13. The full variable domain, its missing parts supplied by reference TRBV28 and TRBJ1-1, is DVKVTQSSRYLVKRTGEKVFLECVQDMDHENMFWYRQDPGLGLRLIYFSYDVKMKEKGDIPEGYSVSREKKERFSLILESASTNQTSMYLCASSLFFRQGPREAFFGQGTRLTVV.